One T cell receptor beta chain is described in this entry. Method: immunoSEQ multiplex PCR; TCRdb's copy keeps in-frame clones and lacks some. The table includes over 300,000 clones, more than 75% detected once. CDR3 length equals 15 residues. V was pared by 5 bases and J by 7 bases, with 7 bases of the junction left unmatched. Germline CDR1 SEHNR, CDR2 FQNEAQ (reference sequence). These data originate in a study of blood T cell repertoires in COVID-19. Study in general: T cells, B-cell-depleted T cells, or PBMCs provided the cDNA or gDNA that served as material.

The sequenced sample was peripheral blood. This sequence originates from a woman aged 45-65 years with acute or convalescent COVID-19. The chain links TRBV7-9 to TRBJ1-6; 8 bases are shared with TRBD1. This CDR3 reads CASSRRDRLNSPLHF. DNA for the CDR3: TGTGCCAGCAGCCGACGGGACAGGCTCAATTCACCCCTCCACTTT.